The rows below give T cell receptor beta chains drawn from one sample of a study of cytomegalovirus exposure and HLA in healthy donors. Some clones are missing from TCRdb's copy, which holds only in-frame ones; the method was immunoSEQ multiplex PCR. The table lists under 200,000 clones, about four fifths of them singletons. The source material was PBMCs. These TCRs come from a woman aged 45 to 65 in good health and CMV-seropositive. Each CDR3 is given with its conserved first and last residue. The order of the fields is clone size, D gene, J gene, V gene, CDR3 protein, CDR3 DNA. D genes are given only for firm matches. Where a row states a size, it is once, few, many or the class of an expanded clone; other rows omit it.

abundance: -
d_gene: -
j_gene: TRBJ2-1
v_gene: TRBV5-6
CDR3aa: CASSLVSRDNEQFF
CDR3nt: TGTGCCAGCAGCTTGGTATCCAGGGACAATGAGCAGTTCTTC

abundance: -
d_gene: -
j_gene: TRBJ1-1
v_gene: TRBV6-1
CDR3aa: CASTYVVGRTAFF
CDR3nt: TGTGCCAGCACGTACGTTGTGGGGAGGACGGCTTTCTTT

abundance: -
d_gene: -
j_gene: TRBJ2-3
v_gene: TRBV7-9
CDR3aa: CSSTERVSTDTQYF
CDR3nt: TGTTCCAGCACCGAAAGAGTGTCCACAGATACGCAGTATTTT

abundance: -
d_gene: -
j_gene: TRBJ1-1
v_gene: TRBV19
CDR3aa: CASKSRGNTEAFF
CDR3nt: TGTGCCAGTAAATCACGGGGGAACACTGAAGCTTTCTTT

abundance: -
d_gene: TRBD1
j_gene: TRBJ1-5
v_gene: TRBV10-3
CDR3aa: CAISDRGNQPQHF
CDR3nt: TGTGCCATCAGCGACAGGGGTAATCAGCCCCAGCATTTT

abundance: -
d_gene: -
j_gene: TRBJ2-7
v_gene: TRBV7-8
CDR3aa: CASILGGPDSYEQYF
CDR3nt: TGTGCCAGCATCCTGGGGGGGCCCGATTCCTACGAGCAGTACTTC

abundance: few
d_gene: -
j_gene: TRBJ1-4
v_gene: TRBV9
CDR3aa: CASSVKAGRKLFF
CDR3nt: TGTGCCAGCAGCGTAAAGGCGGGCAGAAAACTGTTTTTT

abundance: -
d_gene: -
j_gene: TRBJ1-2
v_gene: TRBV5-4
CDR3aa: CASSLGAKFYGYTF
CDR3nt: TGTGCCAGCAGCTTGGGGGCGAAATTCTATGGCTACACCTTC

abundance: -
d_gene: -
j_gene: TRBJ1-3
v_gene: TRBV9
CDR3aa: CASSTSGIPPGNTIYF
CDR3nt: TGTGCCAGCAGCACATCAGGGATTCCTCCTGGAAACACCATATATTTT

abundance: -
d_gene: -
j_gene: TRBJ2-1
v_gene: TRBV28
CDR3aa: CASSLQELAYNEQFF
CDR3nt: TGTGCCAGCAGTTTACAGGAATTGGCCTACAATGAGCAGTTCTTC

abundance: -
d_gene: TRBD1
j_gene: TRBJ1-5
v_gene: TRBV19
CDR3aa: CAATGTANQPQHF
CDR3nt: TGTGCCGCCACGGGGACAGCCAATCAGCCCCAGCATTTT

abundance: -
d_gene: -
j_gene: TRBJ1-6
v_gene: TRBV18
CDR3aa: CASSQPDSLNSPLHF
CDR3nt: TGTGCCAGCTCACAGCCGGACAGCCTTAATTCACCCCTCCACTTT

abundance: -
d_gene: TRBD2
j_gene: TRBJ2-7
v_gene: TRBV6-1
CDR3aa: CASRGGLAGVDEQYF
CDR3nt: TGTGCCAGCAGGGGCGGCTTAGCGGGGGTGGACGAGCAGTACTTC

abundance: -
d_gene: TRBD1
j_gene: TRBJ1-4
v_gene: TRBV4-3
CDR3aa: CASSQEVRDRIVATNEKLFF
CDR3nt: TGCGCCAGCAGCCAAGAGGTACGGGACAGGATAGTTGCAACTAATGAAAAACTGTTTTTT

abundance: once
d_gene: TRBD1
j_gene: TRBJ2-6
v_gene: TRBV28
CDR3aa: CASTQTNYIRDREKAGANVLTF
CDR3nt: TGTGCCAGCACTCAAACCAACTACATCCGGGACAGGGAAAAAGCTGGGGCCAACGTCCTGACTTTC

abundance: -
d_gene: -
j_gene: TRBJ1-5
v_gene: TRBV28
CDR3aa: CASSGGVSNQPQHF
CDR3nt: TGTGCCAGCAGCGGGGGGGTCAGCAATCAGCCCCAGCATTTT

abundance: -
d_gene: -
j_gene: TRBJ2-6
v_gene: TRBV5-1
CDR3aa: CASSVHPGGANVLTF
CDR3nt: TGCGCCAGCAGCGTCCACCCCGGTGGGGCCAACGTCCTGACTTTC

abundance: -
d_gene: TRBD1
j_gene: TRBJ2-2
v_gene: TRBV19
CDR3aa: CASSNFGQGKTGELFF
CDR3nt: TGTGCCAGTAGTAACTTCGGACAGGGAAAGACCGGGGAGCTGTTTTTT

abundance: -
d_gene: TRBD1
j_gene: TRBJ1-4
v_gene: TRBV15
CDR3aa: CATSRDSSRGRGEKLFF
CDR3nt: TGTGCCACCAGCAGAGATAGTTCCAGGGGGCGGGGAGAAAAACTGTTTTTT

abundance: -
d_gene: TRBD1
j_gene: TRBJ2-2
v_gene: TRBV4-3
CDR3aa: CASSQGVTTGGETGELFF
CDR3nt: TGCGCCAGCAGCCAAGGTGTGACGACAGGGGGTGAAACCGGGGAGCTGTTTTTT

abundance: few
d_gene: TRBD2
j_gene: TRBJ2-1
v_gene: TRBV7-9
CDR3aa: CASSAGRDEQFF
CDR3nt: TGTGCCAGCAGCGCCGGGAGGGATGAGCAGTTCTTC

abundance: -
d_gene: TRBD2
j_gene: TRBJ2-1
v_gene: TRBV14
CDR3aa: CASSPRLGGGYNEQFF
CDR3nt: TGTGCCAGCAGCCCACGTCTTGGCGGGGGGTACAATGAGCAGTTCTTC

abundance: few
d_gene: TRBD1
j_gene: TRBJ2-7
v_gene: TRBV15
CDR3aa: CATSRGQGQLSEQYF
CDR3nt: TGTGCCACCAGCAGAGGGCAGGGACAGCTGTCCGAGCAGTACTTC

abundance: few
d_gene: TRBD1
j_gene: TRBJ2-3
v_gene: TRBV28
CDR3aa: CASSLTGTGHPDTQYF
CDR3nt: TGTGCCAGCAGTCTGACCGGGACAGGGCACCCAGATACGCAGTATTTT